The next 27 T cell receptor beta chains were all read from a single sample in a study of blood T cell repertoires in COVID-19. Sequenced by immunoSEQ multiplex PCR; TCRdb stores in-frame clones only, minus some. This table holds 200,000 to 300,000 clones, approximately 86% found once. Input material: peripheral blood. These receptors were collected from a woman aged 60-75 years with COVID-19, enrolled during active disease.

V usage is TRBV19 and J usage is TRBJ2-6; D possibly corresponds to TRBD1 (6 bases). Germline V CDR1 and CDR2: LNHDA, SQIVND (reference sequence). This CDR3 is built from 14 residues. Deletions cut 5 bases from V and 5 bases from J, with 10 bases between. This CDR3 is CASSSGQRANVLTF. CDR3 coding DNA: TGTGCCAGTAGTTCCGGACAGCGGGCCAACGTCCTGACTTTC.

The V and J genes are TRBV10-3 and TRBJ1-2, with 9 bases fitting TRBD1. The germline CDR1 and CDR2 sequences are ENHRY and SYGVKD. CDR3 length equals 14 residues. With V trimmed by 6 bases and J by 5 bases, 7 bases remained unmatched. DNA of the CDR3: TGTGCCATCAGCACCGGGACAGGGAGGTATGGCTACACCTTC. Its protein product is CAISTGTGRYGYTF.

The rearrangement links TRBV2 to TRBJ2-7; 8 bases are a match to TRBD2. The J segment lost 3 bases and the V segment lost 6 bases, leaving 10 bases of the junction unmatched. This CDR3 contains 15 residues. The germline V gene encodes CDR1 SNHLY and CDR2 FYNNEI. CDR3 sequence (DNA): TGTGCCAGCAGATATAGCGGGATAGGGGTCTACGAGCAGTACTTC. This codes for CASRYSGIGVYEQYF.

This CDR3 is CASSGGVVAGEQYF. The CDR3 DNA sequence: TGTGCCAGCAGTGGGGGGGTTGTAGCCGGCGAGCAGTACTTC. The chain joins TRBV28 to TRBJ2-7, with 7 bases lining up with TRBD2. Germline CDR1 MDHEN, CDR2 SYDVKM. The CDR3 runs to 14 residues. The J segment lost 6 bases and the V segment lost 5 bases, leaving 10 bases of the junction unmatched.

This clone has ten or more counts. In DNA form, the CDR3 reads TGCAGCGTTGAAGGTAGCGGGAGAGGCGGGGAGCTGTTTTTT. Translating gives CSVEGSGRGGELFF. This rearrangement joins TRBV29-1 to TRBJ2-2; TRBD2 aligns across 9 bases. V shed 1 base and J 7 bases; nucleotides not matched to a gene: 4. CDR3 size: 14 residues. Germline CDR1 and CDR2: SQVTM and ANQGSEA.

The CDR3 DNA is TGCGCCAGCAGCTTGATGGCTAGCGTTGAGACCCAGTACTTC. As protein: CASSLMASVETQYF. The chain recombines TRBV5-1 with TRBJ2-5; D perhaps matches TRBD2 (6 bases). Germline V gene data show CDR1 as SGHRS and CDR2 as YFSETQ. Deletions cut 1 base from V and 5 bases from J, with 12 bases between. This CDR3 region has 14 residues.

In this sample, this clone turned up a few times. The chain has TRBV11-2 and TRBJ2-1, with no clear D. V dropped 7 bases and J dropped 9 bases, with 10 bases sitting between them. The CDR3 runs 11 residues. Germline-derived CDR1 and CDR2 are SGHAT and FQNNGV. CDR3 region: CASNLDVEQFF. CDR3 nucleotides: TGTGCCAGCAATCTAGATGTTGAGCAGTTCTTC.

J is TRBJ1-6 and V is TRBV5-1; D remains unclear. Germline V gene lookup returns CDR1 SGHRS and CDR2 YFSETQ. CDR3 size: 13 residues. Trimming cost V 6 bases and J 8 bases, with 12 bases left between them. The CDR3 protein is CASKPTRDSPLHF. CDR3 coding DNA: TGCGCCAGCAAGCCTACGAGGGATTCACCCCTCCACTTT.

This rearrangement joins TRBV12-1 to TRBJ1-3; the D call of TRBD1 is as the table states it, not checked on the DNA. TRBV12-1 is termed a pseudogene. There are 19 residues in the CDR3. The CDR3: CASSSGRRDRGYSGNTIYF. CDR3 DNA: TGTGCCAGCAGCTCCGGGCGCCGGGACAGGGGATACTCTGGAAACACCATATATTTT.

The chain links TRBV4-1 to TRBJ2-2; the D gene is possibly TRBD2 (5 bases). The length of the CDR3 is 17 residues. Trimming stripped 1 base from V and 1 base from J, with 13 bases between. Germline CDR1 and CDR2: MGHRA and YSYEKL. CDR3 residues: CASSQVSGGLNTGELFF. For the CDR3, the DNA is TGCGCCAGCAGCCAAGTGAGCGGCGGACTGAACACCGGGGAGCTGTTTTTT.

The sample holds one count of this clone. The chain recombines TRBV6-2 or TRBV6-3 with TRBJ2-1; D call uncertain. Trimming removed 4 bases from V and 3 bases from J, with 10 bases in between. Germline-derived CDR1 and CDR2 are MNHEY and SVGEGT. CDR3 length: 14 residues. The CDR3 region has the DNA TGTGCCAGCAGTTCGAGATCTTACTACAATGAGCAGTTCTTC. It translates to CASSSRSYYNEQFF.

This sequence joins TRBV28 and TRBJ1-2, with D tentatively TRBD1 (5 bases). From germline, CDR1 is MDHEN and CDR2 SYDVKM. This CDR3 comprises 12 residues. V dropped 5 bases and J dropped 5 bases, with 9 bases sitting between them. In nucleotides, the CDR3 is TGTGCCAGCAGTACGACAGAATATGGCTACACCTTC. Translation gives CASSTTEYGYTF.

This chain links TRBV28 with TRBJ1-5; 8 bases agree with TRBD1. The CDR3 length is 15 residues. Germline CDR1 is MDHEN and CDR2 is SYDVKM. The trim removed 5 bases at V and 4 bases at J, leaving 7 bases unmatched. CDR3 nucleotide sequence: TGTGCCAGCAGTCCGCATGGGACAGGTAATCAGCCCCAGCATTTT. Translating it yields CASSPHGTGNQPQHF.

The CDR3 loop reads CASSIISGRAGETQYF. In DNA form, the CDR3 reads TGTGCCAGTAGCATTATTAGCGGGAGGGCCGGGGAGACCCAGTACTTC. This chain links TRBV19 with TRBJ2-5; 11 bases fit TRBD2. This CDR3 region has 16 residues. The germline V gene has CDR1 LNHDA and CDR2 SQIVND (reference sequence). V was clipped by 6 bases and J by 5 bases; unmatched bases: 11.

The chain recombines TRBV5-1 with TRBJ2-2; D gene ambiguous. This CDR3 is 14 amino acids long. Trimming removed 0 bases from V and 5 bases from J, with 8 bases in between. From germline, CDR1 is SGHRS and CDR2 YFSETQ. CDR3 nucleotide sequence: TGCGCCAGCAGCTTGGCCGTCGGGACCGGGGAGCTGTTTTTT. It translates to CASSLAVGTGELFF.

This rearrangement joins TRBV13 to TRBJ1-2; 8 bases fit TRBD1. In germline, CDR1 is PRHDT, CDR2 FYEKMQ (reference sequence). This CDR3 comprises 16 residues. The V and J ends lost 3 bases and 7 bases, in that order; junction bases with no gene match: 13. DNA for the CDR3: TGTGCCAGCAGCTTCAGGACAGGGCCGGACTATGGTGGCTACACCTTC. This translates into CASSFRTGPDYGGYTF.

This clone was seen once. The rearrangement uses TRBV3-1 (or the pseudogene TRBV3-2) and TRBJ2-7; no reliable D call. Trimming took off 1 base at V and 2 bases at J, with 12 bases between the two ends. Germline values: CDR1 LGHDT, CDR2 YNNKEL (reference sequence). The CDR3 loop spans 15 amino acids. This chain's CDR3 is CASSQGSTATYEQYF. The CDR3 DNA reads TGTGCCAGCAGCCAAGGTAGTACAGCAACCTACGAGCAGTACTTC.

This clone was counted a few times. The CDR3 spells CASSLDRATGGGYTF. CDR3 nucleotides: TGTGCCAGCAGCTTAGATCGGGCGACAGGGGGAGGCTACACCTTC. The chain recombines TRBV11-2 with TRBJ1-2; 9 positions agree with TRBD1. The CDR3 has 15 residues. Looked up from germline, CDR1 is SGHAT and CDR2 is FQNNGV. V lost 0 bases to trimming and J lost 8 bases; unmatched junction nucleotides: 7.

This clone was picked up a small number of times. V is TRBV28 and J is TRBJ2-5; 11 bases agree with TRBD2. Germline loops: CDR1 MDHEN, CDR2 SYDVKM. V trimming: 7 bases; J trimming: 2 bases; junction bases outside the gene matches: 3. The CDR3 length is 14 residues. CDR3 amino acids: CASKLAGEQETQYF. In nucleotides, the CDR3 is TGTGCCAGCAAACTAGCGGGGGAACAAGAGACCCAGTACTTC.

There are a few counts of this clone. The chain recombines TRBV11-3 with TRBJ1-2; TRBD1 might be the D (6 bases). Trimming took off 1 base at V and 8 bases at J, with 20 bases between the two ends. The CDR3 is 16 amino acids. Germline V gene sequence: CDR1 SGHNT, CDR2 YENEEA. The DNA for the CDR3 is TGTGCCAGCAGCTTAGCCGTTGGAACAGGGTTTAAAGGCTACACCTTC. It yields the protein CASSLAVGTGFKGYTF.

This chain links TRBV7-2 with TRBJ1-2, with D perhaps matching TRBD1 (5 bases). This CDR3 is 14 amino acids long. V was cut by 1 base and J by 8 bases, with 14 bases left in between. Germline assignment: CDR1 SGHTA and CDR2 FQGNSA. CDR3 in amino acids: CASSLGRAGLGYTF. CDR3 bases: TGTGCCAGCAGCTTAGGACGTGCAGGGTTGGGCTACACCTTC.

This clone was observed a single time. In nucleotides, the CDR3 is TGTGCCAGCAGATCCTCCGCCAGTTTGATAGGGGAGCTGTTTTTT. As protein: CASRSSASLIGELFF. V gene TRBV6-4 combines with J gene TRBJ2-2; no definite D call. This CDR3 comprises 15 residues. Trimming left V 6 bases short and J 8 bases short, with 19 bases between. Germline CDR1 and CDR2: MRHNA and SNTAGT.

This rearrangement joins TRBV27 to TRBJ2-2; 9 bases agree with TRBD2. The CDR3 totals 16 residues. Germline V CDR1 and CDR2: MNHEY, SMNVEV (reference sequence). The trim removed 8 bases at V and 4 bases at J, leaving 11 bases unmatched. CDR3 DNA: TGTGCCAGCCATCCGATAGCGGGAGTTAGCACCGGGGAGCTGTTTTTT. Protein: CASHPIAGVSTGELFF.

The rearrangement uses TRBV6-1 and TRBJ1-3; the D gene is possibly TRBD1 (5 bases). V gave up 1 base and J gave up 4 bases, with 11 bases separating them. This CDR3 is 15 amino acids long. Germline CDR1 reads MNHNS; CDR2 reads SASEGT. The CDR3 here is CASSEGAGWGNTIYF. The DNA of the CDR3 is TGTGCCAGCAGTGAAGGAGCAGGGTGGGGAAACACCATATATTTT.

The chain is built from TRBV30 and TRBJ2-5, with 11 bases that match TRBD2. Trimming removed 4 bases from V and 4 bases from J; junction bases left unmatched: 8. CDR1 is GTSNPN and CDR2 is SVGIG in the germline V gene (reference sequence). This CDR3 region has 15 residues. The CDR3 bases are TGTGCCTGGAAGGAGGGGCTAGCGGGAGGAGAGACCCAGTACTTC. Amino acid sequence: CAWKEGLAGGETQYF. Supplemented by reference TRBV30 and TRBJ2-5, the full variable domain reads SQTIHQWPATLVQPVGSPLSLECTVEGTSNPNLYWYRQAAGRGLQLLFYSVGIGQISSEVPQNLSASRPQDRQFILSSKKLLLSDSGFYLCAWKEGLAGGETQYFGPGTRLLVL.

In this sample, this clone turned up once. V usage is TRBV29-1 and J usage is TRBJ2-3; 8 bases agree with TRBD1. Germline V lookup: CDR1 SQVTM, CDR2 ANQGSEA. This CDR3 spans 15 amino acids. The V and J ends lost 0 bases and 8 bases, in that order; junction bases with no gene match: 10. The CDR3 loop reads CSVEDPGGGLGTQYF. The CDR3 DNA is TGCAGCGTTGAAGATCCAGGGGGCGGCTTAGGTACGCAGTATTTT.

V is TRBV7-9 and J is TRBJ1-4; no definite D call. The germline CDR1 and CDR2 sequences are SEHNR and FQNEAQ (reference sequence). Trimming took 2 bases from V and 7 from J, leaving 20 bases between them. The CDR3 extends over 17 amino acids. The CDR3 loop is CASSLRTESRRSEKLFF. For the CDR3, the DNA is TGTGCCAGCAGCTTACGCACCGAAAGTAGGAGGAGTGAAAAACTGTTTTTT.